There are a few counts of the clone carrying this T cell receptor (beta chain). The antigen is undetermined. Each CDR3 protein gets one entry after TCRdb re-called the reads with MiXCR. The sample records about 110,000 distinct CDR3 sequences, around 10% being singletons. The data originate from a study of T cell repertoires in cytomegalovirus infection. General study results and limits: Pooled public TCR beta family frequency picked out CMV carriers with the relevant HLA. The study found HLA-C-restricted CMV-specific TCR beta clonotypes dominating the ex vivo response.

The CDR3 extends over 17 amino acids. V lost 1 base and J lost 5, with 21 bases in between. CDR1 is MDHEN, CDR2 SYDVKM, per germline. The V gene is TRBV28, the J gene TRBJ2-7; D remains unclear. The clonotype originates from a human donor in good health (CMV status not recorded). Some clones in this sample may be carry-over from other donors' samples. The sequenced sample consisted of PBMCs, sequenced either directly or after in vitro stimulation (not recorded which). CDR3 DNA: TGTGCCAGCAGTTTATTTCATTCCGGGTTCCGTCAACACGAGCAGTACTTC. This sequence encodes CASSLFHSGFRQHEQYF.